Listed below are T cell receptor beta chains from one sample, sequenced in a study of cytomegalovirus exposure and HLA in healthy donors. The method was immunoSEQ multiplex PCR; TCRdb's version includes in-frame clones alone and lacks a portion of them. The repertoire holds about 94,000 clones, with around 76% as singletons. Sequencing input: PBMCs. The source is a man aged 40-49 years in good health and CMV-seropositive. CDR3s include the opening cysteine and the closing phenylalanine or tryptophan. D genes are given only for firm matches. Expanded clones are given a class, and other clones once, few, many or no size at all.

J gene	clone size	D gene	V gene	CDR3 DNA	CDR3 protein
TRBJ1-2	few	NA	TRBV19	TGTGCCAGTAGTATGGAACCCCAGGGAAGGAGCGGCTACACCTTC	CASSMEPQGRSGYTF
TRBJ1-1	NA	NA	TRBV2	TGTGCCAGCGGCGGGGGGGGGCCGACGGGGGACACTGAAGCTTTCTTT	CASGGGGPTGDTEAFF
TRBJ1-5	NA	NA	TRBV5-8	TGTGCCAGCAGCTTCAGGGATCCGTATAGCAATCAGCCCCAGCATTTT	CASSFRDPYSNQPQHF
TRBJ1-2	NA	TRBD1	TRBV7-9	TGTGCCAGCAGCCTAAGACTGGACAGGGTCGATAAGGGCTACACCTTC	CASSLRLDRVDKGYTF
TRBJ1-2	NA	TRBD1	TRBV5-6	TGTGCCAGCAGCTTAAGACAGGGAAACTATGGCTACACCTTC	CASSLRQGNYGYTF
TRBJ2-7	once	NA	TRBV6-5	TGTGCCAGCAGTCAACAGGGTTACGAGCAGTACTTC	CASSQQGYEQYF
TRBJ1-4	few	TRBD1	TRBV18	TGTGCCAGCTCGCCTAACAGGGGAGAAAAACTGTTTTTT	CASSPNRGEKLFF
TRBJ2-7	NA	TRBD1	TRBV6-1	TGTGCCAGCACTCACGGTACAGGGGGCTACGAGCAGTACTTC	CASTHGTGGYEQYF
TRBJ2-3	NA	TRBD2	TRBV7-3	TGTGCCAGCAGCTTAAACTCGGGACTAGCGGGGATCACAGATACGCAGTATTTT	CASSLNSGLAGITDTQYF
TRBJ1-2	NA	NA	TRBV27	TGTGCCAGCAGTACCCGACAGTCCCTCTATGGCTACACCTTC	CASSTRQSLYGYTF
TRBJ2-7	NA	NA	TRBV7-9	TGTGCCAGCAGCTTAAATAGCGCCGAGCAGTACTTC	CASSLNSAEQYF
TRBJ2-7	NA	NA	TRBV13	TGTGCCAGCAGCACTCCGACAGCTCCCTACGAGCAGTACTTC	CASSTPTAPYEQYF
TRBJ2-3	NA	TRBD1	TRBV7-3	TGTGCCAGCAGCGGAAAGACAGGGGGCCTAGTAGATACGCAGTATTTT	CASSGKTGGLVDTQYF
TRBJ1-1	NA	NA	TRBV5-3	TGTGCCAGAAGCTTTTCGGGGCGGACAGAGTTAATGAACACTGAAGCTTTCTTT	CARSFSGRTELMNTEAFF
TRBJ2-3	NA	NA	TRBV5-4	TGTGCCAGCAGCTTGGGGACTTCAGGCACAGATACGCAGTATTTT	CASSLGTSGTDTQYF
TRBJ1-1	NA	NA	TRBV7-8	TGTGCCAGCAGCTTGGAGGGCGGCCGCACTCCGGTCTTT	CASSLEGGRTPVF
TRBJ2-1	NA	NA	TRBV20-1	TGCAGTGCGGCCGGGGATGAGCAGTTCTTC	CSAAGDEQFF
TRBJ2-1	NA	TRBD2	TRBV5-1	TGCGCCAGCAGCTTCCAGCGGGGCCTCTCCTACAATGAGCAGTTCTTC	CASSFQRGLSYNEQFF
TRBJ1-5	few	TRBD1	TRBV7-8	TGTGCCAGCAGCTTCGGCCCGGCGGACAGGGGGAGTCAGCCCCAGCATTTT	CASSFGPADRGSQPQHF
TRBJ1-2	few	TRBD1	TRBV29-1	TGCAGCGTAATGACAGGGGCCAACTATGGCTACACCTTC	CSVMTGANYGYTF
TRBJ1-1	NA	NA	TRBV6-6	TGTGCCAGCAGTTATGGGGGCAGTGAAGCTTTCTTT	CASSYGGSEAFF
TRBJ2-1	NA	TRBD2	TRBV27	TGTGCCAGCAAGGGTAGCGGGGACAATGAGCAGTTCTTC	CASKGSGDNEQFF
TRBJ2-2	NA	NA	TRBV7-7	TGTGCTAGCAGTTCTGCTACTAGTTCAGGGGAGCTGTTTTTT	CASSSATSSGELFF
TRBJ2-1	NA	TRBD2	TRBV4-3	TGCGCCAGCAGCCAAGATCCTAGCGGGGGCTCCTACAATGAGCAGTTCTTC	CASSQDPSGGSYNEQFF
TRBJ2-5	NA	TRBD1	TRBV6-1	TGTGCCAGCAGTCCTCCAGGGGGCGTTGAGACCCAGTACTTC	CASSPPGGVETQYF
TRBJ2-7	NA	TRBD1	TRBV28	TGTGCCAGCAGTTTAAACATGGGACAGCCATACGAGCAGTACTTC	CASSLNMGQPYEQYF
TRBJ2-1	once	TRBD2	TRBV29-1	TGCAGCGTTCCCCATCTAGCGGGAGGGAATAATGAGCAGTTCTTC	CSVPHLAGGNNEQFF
TRBJ2-2	NA	NA	TRBV6-5	TGTGCCAGCAGTTCCACTCCACGGACCGGGGAGCTGTTTTTT	CASSSTPRTGELFF
TRBJ2-2	NA	NA	TRBV18	TGTGCCAGCTCACCACCAGGGAGCACCGGGGAGCTGTTTTTT	CASSPPGSTGELFF
TRBJ2-7	NA	TRBD2	TRBV7-6	TGTGCCAGCAGCTTAGCGCGGGCGGGGGGGCCTCACGAGCAGTACTTC	CASSLARAGGPHEQYF
TRBJ2-7	NA	TRBD1	TRBV6-1	TGTGCCAGCAGTGAAGGAAGTACCCAGACAGGGTTCGAGCAGTACTTC	CASSEGSTQTGFEQYF
TRBJ2-7	NA	NA	TRBV5-5	TGTGCCAGCAGCTTGGCGGCGGGACCTATCTACGAGCAGTACTTC	CASSLAAGPIYEQYF
TRBJ2-7	NA	TRBD2	TRBV28	TGTGCCAGCAGTTTCCCGATAACTAGCGGGAGAGACTACGAGCAGTACTTC	CASSFPITSGRDYEQYF
TRBJ2-3	few	TRBD2	TRBV11-2	TGTGCCAGCAGCTTAGAGCTAGCGGGGGAGAGCACAGATACGCAGTATTTT	CASSLELAGESTDTQYF
TRBJ2-6	NA	TRBD2	TRBV7-7	TGTGCTAGCAGCCGACTAGCGGGAGATCCCTCTGGGGCCAACGTCCTGACTTTC	CASSRLAGDPSGANVLTF
TRBJ2-7	NA	NA	TRBV6-1	TGTGCCAGCGCGTCCGGGTCCTACGAGCAGTACTTC	CASASGSYEQYF
TRBJ2-5	once	NA	TRBV7-3	TGTGCCAGCAGCTTAAACTCCCGGGGGTCGGAGACCCAGTACTTC	CASSLNSRGSETQYF
TRBJ2-3	NA	NA	TRBV6-5	TGTGCCAGCAGTTTAGGACTTAGCACAGATACGCAGTATTTT	CASSLGLSTDTQYF
TRBJ1-1	NA	NA	TRBV2	TGTGCCAGCAGTTTAGGAGGGAACACTGAAGCTTTCTTT	CASSLGGNTEAFF
TRBJ2-1	NA	NA	TRBV19	TGTGCCAGTAGGGATCAGGGAAAAGGGTACAATGAGCAGTTCTTC	CASRDQGKGYNEQFF
TRBJ2-7	NA	TRBD1	TRBV4-3	TGCGCCAGCAGCCCGGGACAGGGGGCTTACGAGCAGTACTTC	CASSPGQGAYEQYF
TRBJ2-7	few	NA	TRBV15	TGTGCCACCAGCAGAGGGCCAGTAGCCGAGCAGTACTTC	CATSRGPVAEQYF
TRBJ2-5	NA	TRBD2	TRBV5-1	TGCGCCAGCAGTCCGAAAGGACTAGCGGGGAACCAAGAGACCCAGTACTTC	CASSPKGLAGNQETQYF
TRBJ1-4	NA	NA	TRBV7-8	TGTGCCAGCAGCTTAGCTCGGACAGTAACTAATGAAAAACTGTTTTTT	CASSLARTVTNEKLFF
TRBJ2-5	few	NA	TRBV2	TGTGCCAGCAGTGACGGGGGTGTCGGGTACCAAGAGACCCAGTACTTC	CASSDGGVGYQETQYF
TRBJ1-3	NA	TRBD1	TRBV11-2	TGTGCCAGCAGCTTGGCCCGGACAGGCGGAAACACCATATATTTT	CASSLARTGGNTIYF
TRBJ1-5	NA	TRBD1	TRBV5-8	TGTGCCAGCACCCTCCAACAGGGGACGCCCCAGCATTTT	CASTLQQGTPQHF
TRBJ2-1	NA	NA	TRBV25-1	TGTGCCAGCAGTGAAGCGGGCTTCAATGAGCAGTTCTTC	CASSEAGFNEQFF
TRBJ1-1	NA	TRBD1	TRBV4-3	TGCGCCAGCAGCATCCACTCAGGGGGCTCTGAAGCTTTCTTT	CASSIHSGGSEAFF
TRBJ2-3	NA	TRBD2	TRBV29-1	TGCAGCGTTGCCCGCTCTAGCGGGAGAGGAGTAGATACGCAGTATTTT	CSVARSSGRGVDTQYF
TRBJ1-2	NA	NA	TRBV6-5	TGTGCCAGCAGTCCTGGACAGTTATTCTATGGCTACACCTTC	CASSPGQLFYGYTF
TRBJ2-1	NA	TRBD1	TRBV23-1	TGCGCCAGCAGTCAAACAGGGGCCCCCTACAATGAGCAGTTCTTC	CASSQTGAPYNEQFF
TRBJ1-1	NA	TRBD1	TRBV29-1	TGCAGCGTTCGGACAGGGAAACTCCGCTCTGAAGCTTTCTTT	CSVRTGKLRSEAFF
TRBJ1-5	NA	TRBD1	TRBV7-2	TGTGCCAGCAGCGGTAAGGACAGGTCCCTGGGGAGCAATCAGCCCCAGCATTTT	CASSGKDRSLGSNQPQHF
TRBJ1-4	NA	TRBD1	TRBV6-4	TGTGCCAGCAGGAGGGGGACAGGGCCGGATGAAAAACTGTTTTTT	CASRRGTGPDEKLFF